The sequence of this T cell receptor beta chain was determined in a study of T cells after yellow fever vaccination. Overall study results and limits: Clonotypes shared by both compartments, CD4 and CD8, made up a small share.

TCRdb ran MiXCR on the 5' RACE reads and lists one entry per CDR3 protein. Among about 350,000 distinct CDR3 sequences listed, around a tenth were seen once. This clonotype occurred a few times. The antigen is undetermined. V gave up 6 bases and J gave up 3 bases, with 12 bases separating them. Germline-derived CDR1 and CDR2 are MNHNS and SASEGT. This CDR3 is built from 13 residues. This receptor was identified in a man between 18 and 29 years old who received the YFV17D yellow fever vaccine. The chain has TRBV6-1 and TRBJ2-7, with unresolved D. This sample comprised PBMCs, obtained on the day of the first yellow fever vaccination. DNA for the CDR3: TGTGCCAGCAGCCCCATTAACCTCTACGAGCAGTACGTC. Translation gives CASSPINLYEQYV.